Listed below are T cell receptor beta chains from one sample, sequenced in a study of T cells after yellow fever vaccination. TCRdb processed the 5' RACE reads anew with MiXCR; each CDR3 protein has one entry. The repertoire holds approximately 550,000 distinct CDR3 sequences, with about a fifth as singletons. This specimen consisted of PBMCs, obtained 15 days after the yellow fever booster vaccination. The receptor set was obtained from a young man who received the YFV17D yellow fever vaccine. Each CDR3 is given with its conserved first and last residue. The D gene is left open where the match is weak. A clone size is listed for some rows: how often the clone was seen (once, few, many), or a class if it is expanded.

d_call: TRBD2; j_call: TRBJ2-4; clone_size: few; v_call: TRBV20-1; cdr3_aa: CSAPRLAGNIQYF; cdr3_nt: TGCAGTGCTCCAAGACTAGCGGGAAACATTCAGTACTTC
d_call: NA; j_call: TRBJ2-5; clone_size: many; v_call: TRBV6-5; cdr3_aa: CASSYTAGQRWYF; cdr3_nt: TGTGCCAGCAGTTACACGGCCGGGCAGCGTTGGTACTTC
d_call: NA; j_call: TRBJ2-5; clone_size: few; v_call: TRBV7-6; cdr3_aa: CASSLSATTSEETQYF; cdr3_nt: TGTGCCAGCAGCTTGTCAGCGACTACTTCAGAGGAGACCCAGTACTTC
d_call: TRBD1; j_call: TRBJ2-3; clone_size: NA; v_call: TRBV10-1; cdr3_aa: CASSETGGLVDTQYF; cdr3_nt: TGCGCCAGCAGTGAGACAGGGGGCCTAGTAGATACGCAGTATTTT
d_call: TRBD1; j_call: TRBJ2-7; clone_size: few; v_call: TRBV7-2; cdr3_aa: CASSTRDRVDEQYF; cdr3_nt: TGTGCCAGCAGCACCAGGGACAGGGTGGACGAGCAGTACTTC
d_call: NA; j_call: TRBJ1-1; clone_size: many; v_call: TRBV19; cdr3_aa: CASTKGGYVENTEAFF; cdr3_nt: TGTGCCAGTACCAAGGGGGGGTACGTAGAGAACACTGAAGCTTTCTTT
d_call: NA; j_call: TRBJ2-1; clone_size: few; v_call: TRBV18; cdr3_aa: CASSPARQSYNEQFF; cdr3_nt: TGTGCCAGCTCACCAGCGAGACAGAGTTACAATGAGCAGTTCTTC
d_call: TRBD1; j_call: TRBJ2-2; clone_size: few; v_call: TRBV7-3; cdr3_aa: CASNPTGAGELFF; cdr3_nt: TGTGCCAGCAACCCTACAGGGGCCGGGGAGCTGTTTTTT
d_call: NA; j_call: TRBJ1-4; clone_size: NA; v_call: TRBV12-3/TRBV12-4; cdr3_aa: CASSDKVGKPGTF; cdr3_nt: TGTGCCAGCAGTGACAAAGTCGGGAAACCGGGAACATTT
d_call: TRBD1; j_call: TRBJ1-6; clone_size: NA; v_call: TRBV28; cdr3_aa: CASSLSGQYSPLHF; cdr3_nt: TGTGCCAGCAGTTTATCGGGACAGTATTCACCCCTCCACTTT
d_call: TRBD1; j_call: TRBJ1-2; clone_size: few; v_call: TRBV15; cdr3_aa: CATSGGDSDGYTF; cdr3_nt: TGTGCCACCAGCGGAGGGGACAGCGATGGCTACACCTTC
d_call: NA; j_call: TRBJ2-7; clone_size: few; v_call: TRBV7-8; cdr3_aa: CASSLDSLFYEQYF; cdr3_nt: TGTGCCAGCAGCTTAGACAGCCTATTCTACGAGCAGTACTTC
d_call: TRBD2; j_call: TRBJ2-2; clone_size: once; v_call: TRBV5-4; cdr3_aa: CASSLRLAGGPKGTGELFF; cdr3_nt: TGTGCCAGCAGCTTGCGACTAGCGGGAGGGCCTAAAGGGACCGGGGAGCTGTTTTTT
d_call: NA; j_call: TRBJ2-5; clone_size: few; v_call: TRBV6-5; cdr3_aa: CASSYLQGEERMETQYF; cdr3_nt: TGTGCCAGCAGTTACCTCCAGGGGGAGGAAAGGATGGAGACCCAGTACTTC
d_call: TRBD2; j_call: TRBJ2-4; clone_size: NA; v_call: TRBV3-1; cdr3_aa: CASSRRGREGLLAKNIQYF; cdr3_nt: TGTGCCAGCAGCCGGCGGGGGCGGGAGGGACTTCTAGCCAAAAACATTCAGTACTTC
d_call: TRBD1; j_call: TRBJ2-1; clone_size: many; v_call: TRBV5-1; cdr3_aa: CASSSGQGSYNEQFF; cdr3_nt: TGTGCCAGCAGCTCCGGACAGGGGTCCTACAATGAGCAGTTCTTC
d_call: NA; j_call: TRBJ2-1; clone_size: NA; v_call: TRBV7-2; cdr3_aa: CASSRTLEEQFF; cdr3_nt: TGTGCCAGCAGCAGGACGTTGGAGGAGCAGTTCTTC
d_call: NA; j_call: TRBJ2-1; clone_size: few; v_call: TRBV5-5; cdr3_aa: CASGTIAVSYNEQFF; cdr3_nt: TGTGCCAGCGGAACCATAGCGGTCTCCTACAATGAGCAGTTCTTC
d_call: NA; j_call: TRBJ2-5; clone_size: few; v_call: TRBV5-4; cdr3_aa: CASSLELQTQETQYF; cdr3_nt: TGTGCCAGCAGCTTGGAATTGCAGACACAAGAGACCCAGTACTTC
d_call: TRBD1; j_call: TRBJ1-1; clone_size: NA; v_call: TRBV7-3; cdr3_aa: CASSLTGQGYTEAFF; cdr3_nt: TGTGCCAGCAGCTTAACGGGACAGGGGTACACTGAAGCTTTCTTT
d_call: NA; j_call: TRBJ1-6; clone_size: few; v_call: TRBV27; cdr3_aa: CASSLSPPRGGSYNSPLHF; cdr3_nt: TGTGCCAGCAGTTTGAGCCCCCCCAGGGGAGGTTCCTATAATTCACCCCTCCACTTT